This TCR beta chain was retrieved from a study of blood T cell repertoires in COVID-19. At the level of the study: Donors in the United States, Italy and Spain gave samples during acute or convalescent COVID-19. T cells, B-cell-depleted T cells, or PBMCs supplied cDNA or gDNA.

This CDR3 region has 15 residues. Methods used by the authors: Scientists estimated how many nucleated cells there were by amplifying reference gene primers. Profiling relied on immunoSEQ multiplex PCR, and the TCRdb table lists in-frame clones only, not all of them. V and J calls and clone size are given by that table; D and trimming were obtained from the DNA. Counted here are 250,000 to 300,000 clones, about 76% occurring once; the ten biggest clones make up over 2.5%. The sequenced sample was peripheral blood. The sequence came from a woman in her fifties or sixties with active or convalescent COVID-19. The chain combines TRBV1 with TRBJ2-5; the D call of TRBD2 is as the table states it, not checked on the DNA. TRBV1 is flagged as a pseudogene. CDR3: CTRVGRILGQETQYF. As DNA, the CDR3 is TGCACGAGGGTGGGTAGAATCCTGGGTCAAGAGACCCAGTACTTC.